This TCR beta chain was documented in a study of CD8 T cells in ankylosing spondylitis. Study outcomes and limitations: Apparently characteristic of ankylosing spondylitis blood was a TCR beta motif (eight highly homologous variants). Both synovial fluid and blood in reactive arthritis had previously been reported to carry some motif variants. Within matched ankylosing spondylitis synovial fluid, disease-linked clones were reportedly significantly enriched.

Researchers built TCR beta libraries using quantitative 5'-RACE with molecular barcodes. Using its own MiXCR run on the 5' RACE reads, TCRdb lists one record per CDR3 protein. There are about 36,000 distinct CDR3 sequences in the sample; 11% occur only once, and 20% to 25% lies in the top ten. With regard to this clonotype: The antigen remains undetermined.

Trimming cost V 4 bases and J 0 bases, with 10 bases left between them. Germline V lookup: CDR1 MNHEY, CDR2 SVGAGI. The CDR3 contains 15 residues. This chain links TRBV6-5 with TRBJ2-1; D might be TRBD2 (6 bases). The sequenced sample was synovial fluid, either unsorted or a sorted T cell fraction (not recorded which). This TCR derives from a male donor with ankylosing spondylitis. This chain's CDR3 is CASSSRESSYNEQFF. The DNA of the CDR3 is TGTGCCAGCAGTTCCCGGGAGAGCTCCTACAATGAGCAGTTCTTC.